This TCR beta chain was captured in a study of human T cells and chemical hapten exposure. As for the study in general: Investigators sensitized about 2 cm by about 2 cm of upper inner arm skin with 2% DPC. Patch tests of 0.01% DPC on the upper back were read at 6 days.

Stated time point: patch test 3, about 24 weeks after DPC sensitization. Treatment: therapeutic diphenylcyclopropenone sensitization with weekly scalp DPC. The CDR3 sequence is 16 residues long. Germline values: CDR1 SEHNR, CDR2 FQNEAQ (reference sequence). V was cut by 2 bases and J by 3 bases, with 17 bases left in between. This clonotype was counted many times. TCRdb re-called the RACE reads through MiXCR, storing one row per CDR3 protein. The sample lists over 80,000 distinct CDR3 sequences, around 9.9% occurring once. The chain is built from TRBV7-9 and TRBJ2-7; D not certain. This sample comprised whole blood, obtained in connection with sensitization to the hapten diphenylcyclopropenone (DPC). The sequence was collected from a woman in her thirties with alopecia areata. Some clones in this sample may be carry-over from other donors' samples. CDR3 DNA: TGTGCCAGCAGCTTATCCAACTGGTCAGGTCTCTACGAGCAGTACTTC. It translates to CASSLSNWSGLYEQYF. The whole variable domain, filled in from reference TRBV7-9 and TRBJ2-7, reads DTGVSQNPRHKITKRGQNVTFRCDPISEHNRLYWYRQTLGQGPEFLTYFQNEAQLEKSRLLSDRFSAERPKGSFSTLEIQRTEQGDSAMYLCASSLSNWSGLYEQYFGPGTRLTVT.